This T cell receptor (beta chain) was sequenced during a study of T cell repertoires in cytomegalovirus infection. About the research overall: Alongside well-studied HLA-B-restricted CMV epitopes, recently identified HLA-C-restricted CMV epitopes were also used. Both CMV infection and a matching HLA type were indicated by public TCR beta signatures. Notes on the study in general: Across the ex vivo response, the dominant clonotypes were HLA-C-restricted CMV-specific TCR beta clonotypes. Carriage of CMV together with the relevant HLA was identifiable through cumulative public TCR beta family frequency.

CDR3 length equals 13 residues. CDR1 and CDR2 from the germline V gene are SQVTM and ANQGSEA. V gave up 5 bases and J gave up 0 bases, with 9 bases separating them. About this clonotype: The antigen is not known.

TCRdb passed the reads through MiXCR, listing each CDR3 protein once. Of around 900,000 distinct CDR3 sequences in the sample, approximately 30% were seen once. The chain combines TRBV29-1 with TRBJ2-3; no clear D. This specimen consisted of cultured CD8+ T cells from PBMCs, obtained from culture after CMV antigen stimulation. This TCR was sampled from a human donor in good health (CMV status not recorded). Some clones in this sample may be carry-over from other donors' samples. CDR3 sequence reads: CSVHGSSTDTQYF. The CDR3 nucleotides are TGCAGCGTTCACGGGTCTAGCACAGATACGCAGTATTTT.